This TCR beta chain was captured in a study of blood T cell repertoires in COVID-19. Using immunoSEQ multiplex PCR, the repertoire was profiled, and TCRdb retains in-frame clones only, with some absent. Of roughly 120,000 clones in the sample, around 86% were seen once. This clonotype originated in a man aged 80 or over with acute or convalescent COVID-19. The sequenced material came from peripheral blood.

CDR3 in amino acids: CASSLGTGTSGRGEQFF. The CDR3 region has the DNA TGTGCCAGCAGCTTAGGGACCGGGACTAGCGGGAGGGGGGAGCAGTTCTTC. V usage is TRBV7-6 and J usage is TRBJ2-1; TRBD2 matches 16 bases. CDR1 SGHVS and CDR2 FNYEAQ come from the germline V gene. J gave up 10 bases and V 1 base, and 7 bases lay outside the gene matches. The CDR3 sequence is 17 residues long.